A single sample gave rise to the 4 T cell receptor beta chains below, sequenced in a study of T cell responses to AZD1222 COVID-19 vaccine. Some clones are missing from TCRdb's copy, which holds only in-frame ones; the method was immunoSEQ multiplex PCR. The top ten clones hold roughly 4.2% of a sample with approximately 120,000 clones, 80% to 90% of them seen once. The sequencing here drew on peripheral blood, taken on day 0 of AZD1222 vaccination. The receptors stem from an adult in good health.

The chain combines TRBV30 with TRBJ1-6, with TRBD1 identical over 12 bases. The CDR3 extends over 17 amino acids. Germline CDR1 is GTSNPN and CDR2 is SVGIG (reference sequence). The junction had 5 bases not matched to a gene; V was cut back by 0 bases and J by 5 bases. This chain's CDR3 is CAWSVKGQGANNSPLHF. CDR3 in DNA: TGTGCCTGGAGTGTCAAGGGACAGGGGGCGAATAATTCACCCCTCCACTTT.

The CDR3: CASSQGQNYGYTF. CDR3 in DNA: TGCGCCAGCAGCCAGGGACAGAACTATGGCTACACCTTC. The rearrangement links TRBV4-1 to TRBJ1-2; 7 bases fit TRBD1. Germline V gene lookup returns CDR1 MGHRA and CDR2 YSYEKL. The V and J ends lost 3 bases and 2 bases, in that order; junction bases with no gene match: 0. The CDR3 covers 13 residues.

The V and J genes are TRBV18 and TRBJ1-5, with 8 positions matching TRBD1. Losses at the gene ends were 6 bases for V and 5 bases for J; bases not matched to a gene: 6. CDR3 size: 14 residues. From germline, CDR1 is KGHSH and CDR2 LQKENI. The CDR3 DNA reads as TGTGCCAGCTCTCCGGACAGGGCATATCAGCCCCAGCATTTT. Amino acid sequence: CASSPDRAYQPQHF.

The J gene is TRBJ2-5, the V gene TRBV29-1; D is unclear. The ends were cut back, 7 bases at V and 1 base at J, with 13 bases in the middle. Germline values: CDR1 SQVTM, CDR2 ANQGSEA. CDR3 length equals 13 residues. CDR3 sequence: CSASRTSQETQYF. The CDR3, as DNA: TGCAGCGCGTCGAGGACCAGCCAAGAGACCCAGTACTTC.